The source of this T cell receptor (beta chain) is a study of OX40 agonist ivuxolimab in advanced cancers. Whole-study context: Each dose-escalation patient presented with hepatocellular carcinoma, melanoma, renal cell or head and neck cancer.

In regard to this clone: Its antigen is undetermined.

Here immunoSEQ multiplex PCR was the method, and the copy in TCRdb shows in-frame clones only, minus some. The sample carries around 94,000 clones, around 91% recorded once. Study results and limitations: Researchers report that CD8+ T cells had, on average, more expanded clones than CD4+.

This clonotype was sampled from an adult with an advanced solid tumor such as melanoma, head and neck, liver or kidney cancer. The sequenced sample was CD4+ or CD8+ T cells sorted from blood, obtained in a trial of the OX40 agonist ivuxolimab.

CDR3 protein: CASSYHLAGSYEQYF. CDR3 nucleotide sequence: TGTGCCAGCAGTTACCACTTAGCGGGATCGTACGAGCAGTACTTC. The chain couples TRBV6-6 to TRBJ2-7, with TRBD2 matching 8 bases. V shed 2 bases and J 4 bases; nucleotides not matched to a gene: 7. CDR3 length: 15 amino acids. The germline CDR1 and CDR2 sequences are MNHNY and SVGAGI (reference sequence).